This TCR beta chain was documented in a study of a mutant IDH1 vaccine in newly diagnosed glioma. Study details: Scheduled for weeks 1, 3, 5, 7, 11, 15, 19 and 23, eight vaccinations were given to patients. Treated patients comprised roughly 60% males and about 38% females, mean age approximately 37 years.

From germline, CDR1 is LNHDA and CDR2 SQIVND (reference sequence). V lost 3 bases to trimming and J lost 4 bases, with 9 bases between them. The CDR3 length is 13 residues. Noted time point: week 23, last vaccination. The investigators gave 300 ug of mutant IDH1 20-mer peptide in each vaccine dose, together with topical imiquimod. With respect to this clone: Its antigen is currently unknown.

The method was immunoSEQ multiplex PCR; TCRdb's version includes in-frame clones alone and lacks a portion of them. The sample has tens of thousands of clones, roughly 81% seen once. The specimen was PBMCs, collected from a glioma patient whose treatment included an IDH1 peptide vaccine. The chain couples TRBV19 to TRBJ1-1; possibly TRBD1 for D (6 bases). This clonotype was sampled from a man between 40 and 49 years old with glioma. CDR3 sequence: CASSMGGATEAFF. In nucleotides, the CDR3 is TGTGCCAGTAGTATGGGGGGGGCCACTGAAGCTTTCTTT.